This T cell receptor beta chain was sequenced for a study of blood T cell repertoires in COVID-19. In the study overall: The United States, Italy and Spain provided the acute and convalescent COVID-19 samples.

CDR1 and CDR2 (germline): GTSNPN, SVGIG (reference sequence). The CDR3 extends over 13 amino acids. Deletions cut 0 bases from V and 6 bases from J, with 9 bases between. The study recruited people aged about 18 to 89 years across about two dozen US areas. Researchers sorted participants into cohorts using their self-reported clinical history. All recovered Cohort 3 donors got two negative PCRs, got clearance, or saw symptom resolution. TCRdb's table, derived via immunoSEQ multiplex PCR, lists solely in-frame clones and lacks some. In the table there are approximately 160,000 clones, around four fifths of which are singletons.

V is TRBV30 and J is TRBJ1-5, with unresolved D. Specimen: PBMCs or T cells enriched from blood (not recorded which). The sequence was collected from a woman aged 45-65 years who had recovered from COVID-19. In DNA, the CDR3 is TGTGCCTGGAGTGTATTGACGGGTCAGCCCCAGCATTTT. Translated, it gives CAWSVLTGQPQHF.